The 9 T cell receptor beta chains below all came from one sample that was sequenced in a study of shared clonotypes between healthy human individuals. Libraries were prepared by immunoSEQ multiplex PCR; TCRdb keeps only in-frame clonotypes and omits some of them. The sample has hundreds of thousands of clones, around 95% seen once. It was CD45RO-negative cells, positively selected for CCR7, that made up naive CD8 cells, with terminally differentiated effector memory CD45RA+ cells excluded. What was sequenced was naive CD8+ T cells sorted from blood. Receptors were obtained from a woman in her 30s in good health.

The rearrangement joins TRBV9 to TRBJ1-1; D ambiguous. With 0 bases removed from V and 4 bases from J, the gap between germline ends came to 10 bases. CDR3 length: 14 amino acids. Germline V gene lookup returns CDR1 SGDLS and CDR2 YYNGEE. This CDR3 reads CASSVVGPGTEAFF. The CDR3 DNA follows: TGTGCCAGCAGCGTAGTGGGCCCTGGCACTGAAGCTTTCTTT.

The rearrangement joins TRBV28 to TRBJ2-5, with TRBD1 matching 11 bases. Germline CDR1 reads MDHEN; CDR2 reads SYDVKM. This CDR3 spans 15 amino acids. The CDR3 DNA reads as TGTGCTGTCACCGGGGACAGGGGGAGCGGGAAGACCCAGTACTTC. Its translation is CAVTGDRGSGKTQYF.

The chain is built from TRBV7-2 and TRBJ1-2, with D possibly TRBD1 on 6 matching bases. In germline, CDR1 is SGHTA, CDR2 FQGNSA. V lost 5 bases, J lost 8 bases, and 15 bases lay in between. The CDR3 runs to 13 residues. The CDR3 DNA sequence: TGTGCCAGCAGCATCATCAGGGGAGGAGGCTACACCTTC. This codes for CASSIIRGGGYTF.

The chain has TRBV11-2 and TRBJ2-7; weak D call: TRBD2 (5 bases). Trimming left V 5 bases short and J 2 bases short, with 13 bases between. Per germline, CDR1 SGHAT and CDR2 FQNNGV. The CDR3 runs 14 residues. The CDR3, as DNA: TGTGCCAGCAGCAGGACTGCCAGTACCTACGAGCAGTACTTC. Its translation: CASSRTASTYEQYF.

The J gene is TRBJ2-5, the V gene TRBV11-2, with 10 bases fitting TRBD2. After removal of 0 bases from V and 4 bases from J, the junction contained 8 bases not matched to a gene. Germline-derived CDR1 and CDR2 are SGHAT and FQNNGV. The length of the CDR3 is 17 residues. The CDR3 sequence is CASSLELAGAEAETQYF. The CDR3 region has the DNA TGTGCCAGCAGCTTAGAGCTAGCGGGAGCTGAAGCAGAGACCCAGTACTTC.

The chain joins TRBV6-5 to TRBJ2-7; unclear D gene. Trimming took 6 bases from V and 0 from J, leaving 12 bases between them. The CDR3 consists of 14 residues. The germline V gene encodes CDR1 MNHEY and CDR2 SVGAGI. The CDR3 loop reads CASSQTQSSYEQYF. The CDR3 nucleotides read TGTGCCAGCAGCCAGACCCAGAGCTCCTACGAGCAGTACTTC.

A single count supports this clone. The CDR3 DNA reads as TGTGCCAGCAGCTTAGCGACAGAAACCCACTATGGCTACACCTTC. Encoded protein: CASSLATETHYGYTF. V is TRBV7-8 and J is TRBJ1-2; D may be TRBD1 (5 bases). CDR1 and CDR2 (germline): SGHVS, FQNEAQ. V lost 0 bases to trimming and J lost 3 bases, with 11 bases between them. The CDR3 runs to 15 residues.

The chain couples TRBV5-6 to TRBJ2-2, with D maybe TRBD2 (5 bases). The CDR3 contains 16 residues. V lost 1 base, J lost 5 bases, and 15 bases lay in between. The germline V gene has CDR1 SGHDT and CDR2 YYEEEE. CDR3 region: CASSLKAASNTGELFF. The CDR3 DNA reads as TGTGCCAGCAGCTTGAAAGCCGCTAGCAATACCGGGGAGCTGTTTTTT.

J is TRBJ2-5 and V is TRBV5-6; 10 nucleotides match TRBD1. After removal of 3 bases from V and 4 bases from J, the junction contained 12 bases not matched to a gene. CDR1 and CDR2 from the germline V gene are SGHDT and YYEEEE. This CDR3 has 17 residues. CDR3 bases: TGTGCCAGCAGCTCGAAACCGGGACAGGGGAGGGGAGAGACCCAGTACTTC. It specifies CASSSKPGQGRGETQYF.